This T cell receptor beta chain was obtained from a study of cytomegalovirus exposure and HLA in healthy donors. Germline assignment: CDR1 MNHNY and CDR2 SVGAGI (reference sequence). This CDR3 contains 13 residues. V was pared by 2 bases and J by 7 bases, with 12 bases between. With 60 Vbeta and 13 Jbeta primers, the PCR was carried out. TCRdb's copy holds only in-frame clones and misses some; the assay was immunoSEQ multiplex PCR. The sample lists tens of thousands of clones, 70% to 80% seen once, with nearly 10% in the top ten. Sequenced: PBMCs. This receptor was identified in a woman aged 45-60 years in good health and CMV-seropositive. The chain carries TRBV6-6 and TRBJ2-7, with a weak D call TRBD1 (5 bases). The CDR3 nucleotides read TGTGCCAGCAGTTACCTTTCAGGGTATGAGCAGTACTTC. As protein: CASSYLSGYEQYF.